What follows are 20 T cell receptor beta chains derived from one specimen sequenced in a study of T cells after yellow fever vaccination. A single record per CDR3 protein comes from TCRdb applying MiXCR to the 5' RACE reads. The repertoire holds 200,000 to 300,000 distinct CDR3 sequences, with approximately 13% as singletons. Here the sequenced sample was CD4+ T cells sorted from PBMCs, taken 45 days after the yellow fever booster vaccination. The receptors stem from a man between 25 and 39 years old who received the YFV17D yellow fever vaccine.

V usage is TRBV14 and J usage is TRBJ2-7; either TRBD1 or TRBD2 may supply D (6 bases each). Per germline, CDR1 SGHDN and CDR2 FVKESK. This CDR3 region has 18 residues. Trimming left V 3 bases short and J 3 bases short, with 24 bases between. The CDR3: CASSQVKGEAILGYEQYF. The DNA of the CDR3 is TGTGCCAGCAGCCAGGTTAAGGGGGAGGCCATTCTGGGCTACGAGCAGTACTTC.

On this clonotype itself: The junction differs from germline at one of its ends, possibly a read error. The gene calls are TRBV7-2 and TRBJ2-7, with 9 positions matching TRBD2. The CDR3 totals 16 residues. Germline assignment: CDR1 SGHTA and CDR2 FQGNSA. CDR3 region: CSSSLARGGATYEQYF. Here the CDR3 DNA reads TGTTCCAGCAGCTTAGCGCGGGGGGGAGCTACCTACGAGCAGTACTTC.

This clonotype occurred a few times. J is TRBJ2-2 and V is TRBV20-1; TRBD1 agrees at 7 bases. The CDR3 has 16 residues. Per germline, CDR1 DFQATT and CDR2 SNEGSKA (reference sequence). Trimming removed 3 bases from V and 6 bases from J; junction bases left unmatched: 13. The DNA of the CDR3 is TGCAGTGCTAGGCCCCCCGGGACAGCCTGGGCCGGGGAGCTGTTTTTT. As protein: CSARPPGTAWAGELFF.

The rearrangement links TRBV20-1 to TRBJ1-6; tentative D call: TRBD1 (6 bases). Germline CDR1 is DFQATT and CDR2 is SNEGSKA (reference sequence). Trimming stripped 3 bases from V and 15 bases from J, with 33 bases between. This CDR3 is built from 18 residues. CDR3 protein: CSASHSRDMPFREFLLHF. CDR3 bases: TGCAGTGCTAGTCACTCACGGGACATGCCATTCCGTGAGTTTCTCCTCCACTTT.

The chain links TRBV2 to TRBJ2-1; possibly TRBD2 for D (6 bases). Trimming stripped 7 bases from V and 5 bases from J, with 12 bases between. Germline assignment: CDR1 SNHLY and CDR2 FYNNEI. CDR3 length equals 13 residues. The CDR3 protein is CASTKTSDNEQFF. CDR3 nucleotide sequence: TGTGCCAGCACGAAGACTAGTGACAATGAGCAGTTCTTC.

This clonotype was detected a few times. The chain couples TRBV27 to TRBJ2-3, with D maybe TRBD1 (5 bases). There are 17 residues in the CDR3. CDR1 is MNHEY, CDR2 SMNVEV, per germline (reference sequence). The ends were cut back, 2 bases at V and 2 bases at J, with 17 bases in the middle. The CDR3 reads CASSLTPRGTITDTQYF. DNA for the CDR3: TGTGCCAGCAGTTTAACCCCAAGGGGTACCATCACAGATACGCAGTATTTT.

This chain links TRBV29-1 with TRBJ1-1; TRBD1 agrees at 7 bases. Germline loops: CDR1 SQVTM, CDR2 ANQGSEA. V gave up 7 bases and J gave up 0 bases; unmatched junction bases: 5. This CDR3 has 13 amino acids. CDR3 sequence: CSAGGQMNTEAFF. The CDR3 nucleotides are TGCAGCGCTGGGGGACAGATGAACACTGAAGCTTTCTTT.

Written as DNA, the CDR3 is TGTGCCAGCAGTTTATTTCCGCCTCACACCGGGACACCTTTGAAGCAGTACTTC. Amino acid sequence: CASSLFPPHTGTPLKQYF. The V call is TRBV27, the J call TRBJ2-7; TRBD1 might be the D (6 bases). The germline V gene encodes CDR1 MNHEY and CDR2 SMNVEV (reference sequence). The CDR3 runs to 18 residues. V lost 1 base and J 8 bases, leaving 27 bases between the germline ends.

This clonotype has more than one count but fewer than ten. The chain links TRBV4-2 to TRBJ2-5; TRBD1 agrees at 11 bases. This CDR3 spans 16 amino acids. Looked up from germline, CDR1 is LGHNA and CDR2 is YNFKEQ. V was pared by 3 bases and J by 0 bases, with 3 bases of the junction left unmatched. The CDR3: CASSHGQGADQETQYF. Here the CDR3 DNA reads TGTGCCAGCAGCCACGGACAGGGGGCCGACCAAGAGACCCAGTACTTC.

This clonotype was counted between two and nine times. V usage is TRBV7-3 and J usage is TRBJ2-2, with 9 bases fitting TRBD1. The trim removed 2 bases at V and 1 base at J, leaving 5 bases unmatched. The CDR3 covers 17 residues. Looked up from germline, CDR1 is SGHTA and CDR2 is FQGTGA. The CDR3: CASSLVPGQGNTGELFF. The CDR3 region has the DNA TGTGCCAGCAGCTTAGTCCCGGGACAGGGGAACACCGGGGAGCTGTTTTTT.

This clonotype was picked up a small number of times. The rearrangement links TRBV20-1 to TRBJ2-5, with D possibly matching TRBD2 (6 bases). This CDR3 contains 13 residues. Germline V gene data show CDR1 as DFQATT and CDR2 as SNEGSKA (reference sequence). The V gene lost 8 bases and the J gene lost 4 bases, with 17 bases spanning the gap. In DNA form, the CDR3 reads TGCAGTACCACCTGGAAGCGGGTAGAGACCCAGTACTTC. It encodes CSTTWKRVETQYF.

This sequence joins TRBV27 and TRBJ2-1, with 15 bases lining up with TRBD2. Germline V gene sequence: CDR1 MNHEY, CDR2 SMNVEV (reference sequence). V dropped 5 bases and J dropped 0; count of bases not matched to a gene: 8. The CDR3 sequence is 19 residues long. The CDR3 nucleotides are TGTGCCAGCAGTGGTGGGACTAGCGGGAGGTCAAGCTCCTACAATGAGCAGTTCTTC. Its translation: CASSGGTSGRSSSYNEQFF.

The chain carries TRBV14 and TRBJ2-2, with D unresolved. CDR3 size: 13 residues. Germline V gene sequence: CDR1 SGHDN, CDR2 FVKESK. Between the trimmed V and J ends, which lost 4 bases and 4 bases, there was a span of 7 bases. Written as DNA, the CDR3 is TGTGCCAGCAGCCCTTTTGTCACCGGGGAGCTGTTTTTT. It encodes CASSPFVTGELFF.

The chain uses TRBV7-2 and TRBJ2-1, with 10 bases fitting TRBD2. The CDR3 consists of 17 residues. After removal of 3 bases from V and 5 bases from J, the junction contained 10 bases not matched to a gene. Germline V gene sequence: CDR1 SGHTA, CDR2 FQGNSA. CDR3 residues: CASSFRQREGGHNEQFF. The CDR3 nucleotides are TGTGCCAGCAGCTTCCGGCAGCGGGAGGGGGGTCACAATGAGCAGTTCTTC.

This clonotype was seen more than once but under ten times. This chain connects TRBV5-5 to TRBJ2-7; 8 nucleotides align to TRBD2. Germline V CDR1 and CDR2: SGHKS, YYEKEE (reference sequence). The CDR3 runs to 15 residues. V trimming: 0 bases; J trimming: 3 bases; junction bases outside the gene matches: 5. The CDR3 is CASSLAGREVYEQYF. CDR3 coding DNA: TGTGCCAGCAGCTTGGCCGGGCGGGAGGTCTACGAGCAGTACTTC.

This clonotype was counted many times. V and J are TRBV20-1 and TRBJ2-5, with D unclear. Germline CDR1 and CDR2: DFQATT and SNEGSKA (reference sequence). There are 13 residues in the CDR3. The V end lost 6 bases, the J end lost 1 base, and 12 bases lay between the germline ends. The CDR3 bases are TGCAGTGCCAGTATCAGTATCCAAGAGACCCAGTACTTC. Protein product: CSASISIQETQYF.

A few counts support this clonotype. The chain joins TRBV9 to TRBJ1-4; D uncertain. Germline lookup yields CDR1 SGDLS and CDR2 YYNGEE. The CDR3 length is 15 residues. Trimming removed 6 bases at V and 3 bases at J, with 15 bases between. Here the CDR3 reads CASTQSGHSNEKLFF. The CDR3 DNA is TGTGCCAGCACCCAGAGCGGGCATTCTAATGAAAAACTGTTTTTT.

The chain carries TRBV20-1 and TRBJ2-3; 8 bases align to TRBD2. The CDR3 runs to 14 residues. CDR1 DFQATT and CDR2 SNEGSKA come from the germline V gene (reference sequence). CDR3: CARGERELSDTQYF. DNA for the CDR3: TGCGCAAGGGGAGAGCGGGAGTTGTCAGATACGCAGTATTTT.

This clonotype was counted once. The junction does not match germline at one end; this may be a read error. V usage is TRBV28 and J usage is TRBJ2-5, with D perhaps matching TRBD1 (5 bases). There are 15 residues in the CDR3. Germline lookup yields CDR1 MDHEN and CDR2 SYDVKM. DNA for the CDR3: TGTGACAGCAGTCCTATCACAGGCACCCAAGAGACCCAGTACTTC. This translates into CDSSPITGTQETQYF.

This clonotype appeared a few times. The V gene is TRBV15, the J gene TRBJ2-1; 11 bases are shared with TRBD2. Per the germline V gene, CDR1 is LNHNV and CDR2 is YYDKDF (reference sequence). Trimming cost V 1 base and J 6 bases; bases outside gene matches: 5. CDR3 length: 16 residues. CDR3 amino acids: CATSRALAGGGNEQFF. DNA of the CDR3: TGTGCCACCAGCAGAGCCCTAGCGGGGGGAGGCAATGAGCAGTTCTTC. Full variable domain (rest looked up from reference TRBV15 and TRBJ2-1): DAMVIQNPRYQVTQFGKPVTLSCSQTLNHNVMYWYQQKSSQAPKLLFHYYDKDFNNEADTPDNFQSRRPNTSFCFLDIRSPGLGDTAMYLCATSRALAGGGNEQFFGPGTRLTVL.